This T cell receptor (beta chain) was identified in a study of response to subunit inactivated influenza vaccine. TCRdb re-analysed the RT-PCR reads in MiXCR, keeping a single row per CDR3 protein. The sample holds 650,000 to 700,000 distinct CDR3 sequences, 15% to 17% seen once. Comments on this clonotype: Its specificity is unknown.

Study-wide points: Authors suggested each seasonal flu vaccination may recruit only limited numbers of new T cells.

The CDR3 length is 17 residues. Trimming cost V 6 bases and J 0 bases; bases outside gene matches: 10. The germline gives CDR1 DFQATT, CDR2 SNEGSKA (reference sequence). This clonotype was obtained from a man aged 45-60 years who received an inactivated influenza vaccine. V and J are TRBV20-1 and TRBJ2-6; 8 bases fit TRBD1. This material consisted of PBMCs from blood, taken 11 to 12 days after vaccination. Written as DNA, the CDR3 is TGCAGTGCCCCCGACAGGGGTTCCGCCTCTGGGGCCAACGTCCTGACTTTC. Translation gives CSAPDRGSASGANVLTF.